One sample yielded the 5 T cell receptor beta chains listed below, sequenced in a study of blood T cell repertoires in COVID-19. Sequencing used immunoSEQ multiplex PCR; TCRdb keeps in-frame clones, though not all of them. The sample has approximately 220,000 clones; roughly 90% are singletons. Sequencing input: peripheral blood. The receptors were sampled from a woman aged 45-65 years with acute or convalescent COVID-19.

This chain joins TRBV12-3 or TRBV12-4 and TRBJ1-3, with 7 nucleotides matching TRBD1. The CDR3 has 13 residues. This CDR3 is CAGGTHSGNTIYF. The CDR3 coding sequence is TGTGCAGGGGGCACCCACTCTGGAAACACCATATATTTT.

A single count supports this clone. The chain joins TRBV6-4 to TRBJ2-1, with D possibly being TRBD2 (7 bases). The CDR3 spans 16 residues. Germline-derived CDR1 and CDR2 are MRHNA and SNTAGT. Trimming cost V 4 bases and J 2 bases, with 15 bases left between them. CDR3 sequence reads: CASSGDGGLAYNEQFF. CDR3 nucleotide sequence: TGTGCCAGCAGTGGGGACGGGGGGCTAGCCTACAATGAGCAGTTCTTC.

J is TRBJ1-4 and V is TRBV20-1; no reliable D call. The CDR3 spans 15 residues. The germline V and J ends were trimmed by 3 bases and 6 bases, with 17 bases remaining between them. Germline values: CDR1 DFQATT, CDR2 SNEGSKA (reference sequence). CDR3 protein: CSASYEGLGYEKLFF. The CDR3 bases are TGCAGTGCTAGTTATGAGGGTTTGGGTTATGAAAAACTGTTTTTT.

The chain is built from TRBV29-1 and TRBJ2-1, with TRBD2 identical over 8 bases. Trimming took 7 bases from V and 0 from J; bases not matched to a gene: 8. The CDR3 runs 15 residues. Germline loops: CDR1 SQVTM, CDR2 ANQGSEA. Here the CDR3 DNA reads TGCAGCGGAGGACTAGCCAAAGGCTCCTACAATGAGCAGTTCTTC. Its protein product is CSGGLAKGSYNEQFF.

The CDR3 here is CAIRDRGGTNTGELFF. The CDR3 DNA reads TGTGCCATCAGGGACAGGGGGGGCACGAACACCGGGGAGCTGTTTTTT. V usage is TRBV10-3 and J usage is TRBJ2-2; 10 positions match TRBD1. Germline loops: CDR1 ENHRY, CDR2 SYGVKD. V shed 6 bases and J 0 bases; nucleotides not matched to a gene: 4. This CDR3 spans 16 amino acids.